This entry lists 15 T cell receptor beta chains sequenced from one sample in a study of blood T cell repertoires in COVID-19. Profiled with immunoSEQ multiplex PCR; TCRdb holds only in-frame clones, not every one. The sample holds approximately 68,000 clones; roughly 86% are singletons and the top ten take around 13%. The sequenced sample consisted of peripheral blood. These receptors originate from a woman aged 55-70 years with acute or convalescent COVID-19.

This chain connects TRBV6-5 to TRBJ2-3, with 8 bases identical to TRBD2. This CDR3 contains 15 residues. Germline CDR1 and CDR2: MNHEY and SVGAGI. V shed 5 bases, J shed 0 bases, and the junction held 4 bases outside the gene matches. The CDR3 bases are TGTGCCAGCAGTAGAGCGGGGGTCAGCACAGATACGCAGTATTTT. Translating gives CASSRAGVSTDTQYF.

The J gene is TRBJ2-6, the V gene TRBV7-8; the match to TRBD1 covers 7 bases. J was trimmed by 0 bases and V by 5 bases; bases with no gene match: 4. CDR1 is SGHVS and CDR2 is FQNEAQ in the germline V gene. CDR3 length: 16 residues. The CDR3 sequence: CASSPGTVSGANVLTF. CDR3 coding DNA: TGTGCCAGCAGCCCCGGGACAGTCTCTGGGGCCAACGTCCTGACTTTC.

V usage is TRBV2 and J usage is TRBJ1-2; 9 nucleotides match TRBD1. Trimming took 9 bases from V and 3 from J; bases not matched to a gene: 17. The CDR3 covers 17 residues. CDR1 SNHLY and CDR2 FYNNEI come from the germline V gene. The CDR3 protein is CASPNVRDRDTDYGYTF. CDR3 coding DNA: TGTGCCAGTCCAAACGTTCGGGACAGGGATACAGACTATGGCTACACCTTC. The whole variable domain, remainder taken from reference TRBV2 and TRBJ1-2, is EPEVTQTPSHQVTQMGQEVILRCVPISNHLYFYWYRQILGQKVEFLVSFYNNEISEKSEIFDDQFSVERPDGSNFTLKIRSTKLEDSAMYFCASPNVRDRDTDYGYTFGSGTRLTVV.

This clone was recorded once. V is TRBV7-6 and J is TRBJ2-3, with D unresolved. Trimming took 2 bases from V and 7 from J, leaving 7 bases between them. From germline, CDR1 is SGHVS and CDR2 FNYEAQ. The CDR3 runs 12 residues. The CDR3 nucleotides are TGTGCCAGCAGCTTACGCGGAAATACGCAGTATTTT. Amino acids: CASSLRGNTQYF.

This clone was seen ten or more times. The CDR3 sequence: CASSSRGRQEKLFF. For the CDR3, the DNA is TGTGCCAGCAGCTCCAGGGGGCGCCAGGAAAAACTGTTTTTT. The rearrangement links TRBV5-8 to TRBJ1-4, with 8 nucleotides matching TRBD1. The CDR3 has 14 residues. The trim removed 3 bases at V and 8 bases at J, leaving 6 bases unmatched. Germline loops: CDR1 SGHTS, CDR2 YDEGEE. The full variable domain, rest sourced from reference TRBV5-8 and TRBJ1-4, is EAGVTQSPTHLIKTRGQQATLRCSPISGHTSVYWYQQALGLGLQFLLWYDEGEERNRGNFPPRFSGRQFPNYSSELNVNALELEDSALYLCASSSRGRQEKLFFGSGTQLSVL.

This rearrangement joins TRBV15 to TRBJ1-1; D not resolved. V dropped 3 bases and J dropped 0 bases, with 8 bases sitting between them. The CDR3 is 14 amino acids. Germline V gene sequence: CDR1 LNHNV, CDR2 YYDKDF (reference sequence). The chain's CDR3 is CATSRNTLNTEAFF. CDR3 bases: TGTGCCACCAGCAGGAACACATTGAACACTGAAGCTTTCTTT.

The chain combines TRBV3-1 (or the pseudogene TRBV3-2) with TRBJ2-3; 7 bases agree with TRBD2. Trimming cost V 4 bases and J 0 bases; bases outside gene matches: 1. This CDR3 is built from 14 residues. The germline V gene encodes CDR1 LGHDT and CDR2 YNNKEL (reference sequence). CDR3 DNA sequence: TGTGCCAGCAGCCCTAGCGGTAGCACAGATACGCAGTATTTT. Protein: CASSPSGSTDTQYF.

The chain recombines TRBV7-2 with TRBJ1-5; D not resolved. The CDR3 covers 15 residues. In germline, CDR1 is SGHTA, CDR2 FQGNSA. The V end was cut by 4 bases, the J end by 0 bases, with 10 bases between. The CDR3 sequence is CASSSDFYSNQPQHF. The CDR3 DNA reads as TGTGCCAGCAGCTCCGACTTTTATAGCAATCAGCCCCAGCATTTT.

The chain couples TRBV7-3 to TRBJ2-2; D is undetermined. V shed 2 bases and J shed 6 bases, with 16 bases lying between them. This CDR3 has 16 residues. The germline V gene has CDR1 SGHTA and CDR2 FQGTGA. The CDR3 loop is CASSLYGGRRSGELFF. The CDR3 DNA reads TGTGCCAGCAGCTTATATGGCGGTAGAAGGTCCGGGGAGCTGTTTTTT.

This clone was seen a handful of times. V is TRBV19 and J is TRBJ2-2; D is possibly TRBD1 (7 bases). The CDR3 has 16 amino acids. The germline V gene encodes CDR1 LNHDA and CDR2 SQIVND (reference sequence). The V end lost 6 bases, the J end lost 7 bases, and 21 bases lay between the germline ends. The CDR3 is CASSLRGGGGNGELFF. The CDR3 bases are TGTGCCAGTAGCCTCCGAGGTGGAGGGGGCAACGGGGAGCTGTTTTTT.

The chain couples TRBV5-1 to TRBJ2-5; tentative D call: TRBD2 (6 bases). The V end was cut by 2 bases, the J end by 7 bases, with 15 bases between. CDR3 size: 14 residues. Germline values: CDR1 SGHRS, CDR2 YFSETQ. The CDR3 DNA sequence: TGCGCCAGCAGCTTCACTAGCTGGGGTGGGACCCAGTACTTC. Protein sequence: CASSFTSWGGTQYF. The whole variable domain, filled in from reference TRBV5-1 and TRBJ2-5, reads KAGVTQTPRYLIKTRGQQVTLSCSPISGHRSVSWYQQTPGQGLQFLFEYFSETQRNKGNFPGRFSGRQFSNSRSEMNVSTLELGDSALYLCASSFTSWGGTQYFGPGTRLLVL.

The chain joins TRBV7-2 to TRBJ2-3, with D possibly being TRBD2 (5 bases). Trimming removed 11 bases at V and 3 bases at J, with 18 bases between. Germline values: CDR1 SGHTA, CDR2 FQGNSA. The CDR3 is made up of 14 amino acids. The CDR3 protein is CALGERVATDTQYF. In nucleotides, the CDR3 is TGTGCCCTTGGTGAAAGGGTAGCGACAGATACGCAGTATTTT.

The chain uses TRBV14 and TRBJ1-2; 7 nucleotides align to TRBD1. Germline values: CDR1 SGHDN, CDR2 FVKESK. There are 14 residues in the CDR3. Trimming cost V 4 bases and J 2 bases; bases outside gene matches: 4. CDR3 coding DNA: TGTGCCAGCAGCCGGGCAGGGGGGAACTATGGCTACACCTTC. The encoded protein is CASSRAGGNYGYTF.

J is TRBJ2-1 and V is TRBV9; D possibly corresponds to TRBD2 (7 bases). CDR3 length: 16 residues. V lost 4 bases and J lost 7, with 21 bases in between. From germline, CDR1 is SGDLS and CDR2 YYNGEE. The DNA for the CDR3 is TGTGCCAGCAGCCAGAGAACGGGGGGCCGAGTGAATGAGCAGTTCTTC. It translates to CASSQRTGGRVNEQFF.

The chain uses TRBV6-6 and TRBJ1-1; D uncertain. The CDR3 is made up of 12 amino acids. V was trimmed by 0 bases and J by 8 bases, leaving 7 bases between them. Per the germline V gene, CDR1 is MNHNY and CDR2 is SVGAGI (reference sequence). The CDR3 DNA is TGTGCCAGCAGTTACTCGCGGCAGGAAGCTTTCTTT. This translates into CASSYSRQEAFF.